This is a list of T cell receptor beta chains from one sample in a study of regulatory T cells in long-lasting Graves disease. MiXCR, run by TCRdb on the multiplex PCR reads, gives a single entry per CDR3 protein. The sample lists about 420,000 distinct CDR3 sequences, over 15% occurring once. The same specimen was also included in a second study, on T cells in Graves' hyperthyroidism and ophthalmopathy.

This specimen was peripheral blood mononuclear cells (PBMCs), taken at new diagnosis, from a patient treated with antithyroid drugs. The receptors originated from a woman aged 18-35 years with Graves disease. Each CDR3 is given with its conserved first and last residue. Each record gives: CDR3 protein, CDR3 DNA, clone size, J gene, V gene, D gene. A D gene is named only where the DNA matches it firmly. Size values are once, few and many counts, or a class for expanded clones, and some rows have none.

CASSLDPPRLAGIVNEQFF TGCGCCAGCAGCTTGGACCCACCTCGACTAGCGGGGATAGTTAATGAGCAGTTCTTC many TRBJ2-1 TRBV5-1 TRBD2
CASRRAGGLTDTQYFGPGYGYTF . . TRBJ1-2 TRBV6-1 .
CASTIAGDPDTQYF TGTGCCAGTACTATAGCGGGAGACCCAGATACGCAGTATTTT many TRBJ2-3 TRBV5-6 TRBD2
CASSLTQSNQPQHF TGTGCCAGCAGTTTAACACAGTCCAATCAGCCCCAGCATTTT many TRBJ1-5 TRBV12-3/TRBV12-4 .
CASSQFGQNEQFF TGTGCCAGCAGCCAGTTCGGACAGAATGAGCAGTTCTTC many TRBJ2-1 TRBV3-1 .
CASSQEAGGRETQYF TGCGCCAGCAGCCAAGAGGCGGGGGGCAGGGAGACCCAGTACTTC few TRBJ2-5 TRBV4-1 TRBD2
CASSLGTSGRMREQFF TGTGCTAGCAGCTTAGGGACTAGCGGGAGGATGCGGGAGCAGTTCTTC . TRBJ2-1 TRBV7-7 TRBD2
CASSSGGSTDTQYF TGTGCCAGCAGTTCGGGGGGGAGCACAGATACGCAGTATTTT many TRBJ2-3 TRBV12-3/TRBV12-4 TRBD2
CSASEVAETQYF TGCAGTGCTAGCGAGGTTGCAGAGACCCAGTACTTC many TRBJ2-5 TRBV20-1 .
CASSLEGGADTQYF TGCGCCAGCAGCTTAGAAGGGGGCGCAGATACGCAGTATTTT many TRBJ2-3 TRBV13 TRBD1
CASSNLARAGTVLTYEQYF TGTGCCAGCAGCAACCTAGCGCGGGCTGGGACAGTTCTTACCTACGAGCAGTACTTC many TRBJ2-7 TRBV7-2 .
CASAPTGSMTDTQYF TGTGCCAGCGCTCCCACAGGGAGCATGACAGATACGCAGTATTTT many TRBJ2-3 TRBV2 .
CASSQDRGWDSYEQYF TGTGCCAGCAGCCAAGATCGAGGGTGGGACTCCTACGAGCAGTACTTC many TRBJ2-7 TRBV4-2 .
CASSIGGGYTF TGCGCCAGCAGTATCGGGGGTGGCTACACCTTC many TRBJ1-2 TRBV5-1 .
CASSFLQENYGYTF TGTGCCAGCAGCTTCTTACAGGAGAACTATGGCTACACCTTC many TRBJ1-2 TRBV7-9 .
CASRLDRGLSYEQYF TGTGCCAGCAGACTCGACAGGGGGCTCTCCTACGAGCAGTACTTC many TRBJ2-7 TRBV2 TRBD1
CGAINWEDTDTQYF TGCGGTGCTATAAACTGGGAGGACACAGATACGCAGTATTTT . TRBJ2-3 TRBV20-1 .
CASSLGLGGYGEQFF TGTGCTAGCAGCTTGGGACTAGGAGGGTATGGTGAGCAGTTCTTC few TRBJ2-1 TRBV7-7 TRBD2
CASSDGGDQPQHF TGTGCCAGCAGCGACGGAGGGGATCAGCCCCAGCATTTT many TRBJ1-5 TRBV3-1 .
CASSFSLAGLSNTGELFF TGCGCCAGCAGCTTTTCACTAGCGGGACTATCGAACACCGGGGAGCTGTTTTTT . TRBJ2-2 TRBV5-1 TRBD2
CASSYVGGANYGYTF TGTGCCAGCAGTTACGTTGGCGGAGCTAACTATGGCTACACCTTC . TRBJ1-2 TRBV6-5 .
CASSLGLSSGSYEQYF TGCGCCAGCAGCTTGGGTCTGAGTAGCGGGAGTTACGAGCAGTACTTC many TRBJ2-7 TRBV5-1 TRBD2
CATKGLPDTQYF TGTGCCACCAAAGGCCTCCCAGATACGCAGTATTTT few TRBJ2-3 TRBV19 .
CSASPHGRGSYEQYF TGCAGTGCTAGTCCCCACGGCAGGGGTTCCTACGAGCAGTACTTC few TRBJ2-7 TRBV20-1 .
CASSLRGANYEQYF TGTGCCAGCAGTTTAAGGGGGGCGAACTACGAGCAGTACTTC few TRBJ2-7 TRBV27 .
CASSFEGDAEAFF TGCGCCAGCAGTTTCGAGGGGGACGCTGAAGCTTTCTTT . TRBJ1-1 TRBV5-1 .
CASSVFLNRREETQYF TGTGCCAGCAGTGTTTTTTTAAATAGACGGGAAGAGACCCAGTACTTC few TRBJ2-5 TRBV2 .